A selection of T cell receptor beta chains follows, all from one sample in a study of T cell responses to AZD1222 COVID-19 vaccine. Libraries were prepared by immunoSEQ multiplex PCR; TCRdb keeps only in-frame clonotypes and omits some of them. The sample includes approximately 94,000 clones, approximately 87% of them seen just once. This specimen consisted of peripheral blood, obtained on day 0 of AZD1222 vaccination. The receptors come from an adult in good health. CDR3s include the opening cysteine and the closing phenylalanine or tryptophan. A D gene is named only where the DNA matches it firmly. Clone size is stated in some rows and not others, as once, few, many or a class when expanded.

v_call	d_call	j_call	clone_size	cdr3_nt	cdr3_aa
TRBV4-2	TRBD2	TRBJ2-5	medium-sized	TGTGCCAGCAGCCGAAACACGGGGGGGCCAGAGACCCAGTACTTC	CASSRNTGGPETQYF
TRBV28	.	TRBJ1-5	.	TGTGCCAGCGGGCTTCGCACAGATCCCCAGCATTTT	CASGLRTDPQHF
TRBV2	.	TRBJ2-3	few	TGTGCCATCCCGCGGGGTACAGATACGCAGTATTTT	CAIPRGTDTQYF
TRBV9	.	TRBJ2-5	.	TGTGCCAGCAGCGTCCTGTCCCGCGGGGAGACCCAGTACTTC	CASSVLSRGETQYF
TRBV5-1	.	TRBJ2-7	.	TGCGCCAGCAGCCTCCGCGACAGCCTCTACGAGCAGTACTTC	CASSLRDSLYEQYF
TRBV4-1	TRBD1	TRBJ2-2	.	TGCGCCAGCAGCCAAAGGGGGCTAGAGGGCACCGGGGAGCTGTTTTTT	CASSQRGLEGTGELFF
TRBV29-1	.	TRBJ1-1	.	TGCAGCGGGGGTAGGGGGAACACTGAAGCTTTCTTT	CSGGRGNTEAFF
TRBV4-3	.	TRBJ2-7	once	TGCGCCAGCAGCCAAGATCTCAACTACGAGCAGTACTTC	CASSQDLNYEQYF
TRBV5-1	TRBD1	TRBJ1-5	.	TGCGCCAGCAGCGTCGACAGGGGTAGCAATCAGCCCCAGCATTTT	CASSVDRGSNQPQHF
TRBV5-5	TRBD2	TRBJ2-1	few	TGTGCCAGCAGCTCGCGGGGCGGGAGGGGCAATGAGCAGTTCTTC	CASSSRGGRGNEQFF
TRBV24-1	.	TRBJ1-1	.	TGTGCCACCAGGGCGGGGGGTAGTAATGAAGCTTTCTTT	CATRAGGSNEAFF
TRBV5-4	TRBD1	TRBJ1-2	.	TGTGCCAGCAGCCCCTCGGACAGGGCCTATGGCTACACCTTC	CASSPSDRAYGYTF
TRBV6-1	.	TRBJ2-7	.	TGTGCCAGCAGTGACGGGTCAGTCTCCTACGAGCAGTACTTC	CASSDGSVSYEQYF
TRBV6-1	.	TRBJ2-5	medium-sized	TGTGCCAGCAGTGAAGACGGCGGGGGCCCGGGGACCCAGTACTTC	CASSEDGGGPGTQYF
TRBV2	.	TRBJ1-3	.	TGTGCCAGCAGTGAGGTGGAGTATGATGGAAACACCATATATTTT	CASSEVEYDGNTIYF
TRBV28	.	TRBJ1-2	.	TGTGCCAGCAGTTCAGGGGATTATGGCTACACCTTC	CASSSGDYGYTF
TRBV6-5	.	TRBJ1-1	.	TGTGCCAGCAGTTACACTGGGGCGGACACTGAAGCTTTCTTT	CASSYTGADTEAFF
TRBV5-5	.	TRBJ2-1	.	TGTGCCAGCAGCTTGGAACAGACTGGGCAGTTCTTC	CASSLEQTGQFF
TRBV19	.	TRBJ1-4	.	TGTGCCAGTTCGCTTGGACGGAGTGAAAAACTGTTTTTT	CASSLGRSEKLFF
TRBV10-3	.	TRBJ1-2	.	TGTGCCATCAGTCAGGGCCATGGCTACACCTTC	CAISQGHGYTF
TRBV3-1/TRBV3-2	.	TRBJ1-2	.	TGTGCCAGCAGCCAAGATATAAGCTATGGCTACACCTTC	CASSQDISYGYTF
TRBV4-1	TRBD2	TRBJ2-1	.	TGCGCCAGCAGCCAGGTTAGCGGGAGCGGAAATGAGCAGTTCTTC	CASSQVSGSGNEQFF
TRBV25-1	.	TRBJ1-3	once	TGTGCCAGCAGTGTGGCAGGACGCTCTGGAAACACCATATATTTT	CASSVAGRSGNTIYF
TRBV11-3	TRBD2	TRBJ2-1	.	TGTGCCAGCAGCACACTAGCGGGAGGCCCCCATGAGCAGTTCTTC	CASSTLAGGPHEQFF
TRBV6-5	.	TRBJ1-1	.	TGTGCCAGCAGTTACTCGCAAGATCGGAACACTGAAGCTTTCTTT	CASSYSQDRNTEAFF
TRBV6-5	.	TRBJ2-3	.	TGTGCCAGCAGCTCCCCCAGTCAGGCAGATACGCAGTATTTT	CASSSPSQADTQYF
TRBV10-1	TRBD2	TRBJ2-5	.	TGCGCCAGCAGTGAGTTGAGGGCGGGAGGAAGGGAGACCCAGTACTTC	CASSELRAGGRETQYF
TRBV4-2	.	TRBJ1-1	once	TGTGCCAGCAGCACTCCGGCAGCTTCCGGGCGGCTTGAAGCTTTCTTT	CASSTPAASGRLEAFF
TRBV14	.	TRBJ1-6	once	TGTGCCAGCAGCCAAGGTGGGCTGGTCCCTTCACCCCTCCACTTT	CASSQGGLVPSPLHF
TRBV9	.	TRBJ1-6	.	TGTGCCAGCAGCGTAGGAGGGGCACCGCAAAATTCACCCCTCCACTTT	CASSVGGAPQNSPLHF
TRBV11-2	.	TRBJ1-4	.	TGTGCCAGCAGCTTAGTTGGGGGCGCCGGTGAAAAACTGTTTTTT	CASSLVGGAGEKLFF
TRBV10-1	TRBD1	TRBJ1-2	.	TGCGCCAGCAGTGAGTCTCCGACAGGGGCCTATGGCTACACCTTC	CASSESPTGAYGYTF